Listed below are T cell receptor beta chains from one sample, sequenced in a study of T cells in narcolepsy. Only in-frame clones appear in the TCRdb table, and some are missing; sequencing was by immunoSEQ multiplex PCR. The sample shows about 32,000 clones, roughly four fifths of them seen only once. The specimen sequenced was memory (CD45RA-) CD4+ T cells from blood. These receptor sequences come from a human donor in good health. Both conserved end residues are part of each CDR3. Fields, in order: clone size, V gene, D gene, J gene, CDR3 DNA, CDR3 protein. The D gene is left open where the match is weak. Rows give clone size only sometimes, using once, few, many, or a class for an expanded clone.

>.|TRBV7-2|.|TRBJ1-4
TGTGCCAGCAGCTTAGGGTCAACTAATGAAAAACTGTTTTTT
CASSLGSTNEKLFF
>.|TRBV13|.|TRBJ1-3
TGTGCCAGCAGCATTACCGGGTCCCCCCCAAACACCATATATTTT
CASSITGSPPNTIYF
>.|TRBV7-9|TRBD2|TRBJ2-1
TGTGCCAGCAGCTTGGGAGGGATCGCCTACAATGAGCAGTTCTTC
CASSLGGIAYNEQFF
>.|TRBV6-1|.|TRBJ1-5
TGTGCCAGCGACAGGTATAGCAATCAGCCCCAGCATTTT
CASDRYSNQPQHF
>.|TRBV11-2|TRBD2|TRBJ2-3
TGTGCCAGCAGCTTAAGGCGACTAGCGGAGGAAACCACAGATACGCAGTATTTT
CASSLRRLAEETTDTQYF
>.|TRBV4-1|.|TRBJ1-4
TGCGCCAGCAGCCAAGATCCCGGGGGAGGGCCCAAAAAACTGTTTTTT
CASSQDPGGGPKKLFF
>few|TRBV5-1|.|TRBJ2-3
TGCGCCAGCAGCTTGGGGGGCGGAGGAGATACGCAGTATTTT
CASSLGGGGDTQYF
>.|TRBV28|.|TRBJ2-7
TGTGCCAGCGTCTTGACCCCCCTACGTTCCGAGCAGTACTTC
CASVLTPLRSEQYF
>.|TRBV7-2|TRBD1|TRBJ1-2
TGTGCCAGCAGCCCACAAGACAGGGGTGGAATCTATGGCTACACCTTC
CASSPQDRGGIYGYTF
>once|TRBV2|TRBD1|TRBJ1-5
TGTGCCAGCAGTACGACAGGGGGCGGAAGACAGCCCCAGCATTTT
CASSTTGGGRQPQHF
>.|TRBV7-9|.|TRBJ1-5
TGTGCCAGCAGCTTCTCTAGCAATCAGCCCCAGCATTTT
CASSFSSNQPQHF
>.|TRBV29-1|TRBD1|TRBJ1-2
TGCAGCGTTTTAGGGACAGGGGAGGACTATGGCTACACCTTC
CSVLGTGEDYGYTF
>.|TRBV5-5|TRBD1|TRBJ2-7
TGTGCCAGCACCCAATCCGGGACAGGGGGCATGGAGCAGTACTTC
CASTQSGTGGMEQYF
>few|TRBV30|.|TRBJ2-5
TGTGCCTGGAGTGTACGCAGCAGGGAGACCCAGTACTTC
CAWSVRSRETQYF
>.|TRBV6-1|.|TRBJ1-3
TGTGCCAGCAGAAATGAGGCCTCTGGAAACACCATATATTTT
CASRNEASGNTIYF
>few|TRBV6-6|.|TRBJ1-5
TGTGCCAGCGGCACGGGGCAGCCCCAGCATTTT
CASGTGQPQHF
>.|TRBV7-9|.|TRBJ2-1
TGTGCCAGCAGCTTAGGAGCCGGAAATGAGCAGTTCTTC
CASSLGAGNEQFF
>.|TRBV7-2|.|TRBJ2-3
TGTGCCAGCAGCACGGATCCTAGCACAGATACGCAGTATTTT
CASSTDPSTDTQYF
>.|TRBV7-2|TRBD2|TRBJ2-3
TGTGCCAGCAGCTTAGATAGCGGGCGCACAGATACGCAGTATTTT
CASSLDSGRTDTQYF
>.|TRBV6-6|.|TRBJ1-2
TGTGCCACGATACGGGGTACTAACTATGGCTACACCTTC
CATIRGTNYGYTF
>.|TRBV5-1|TRBD1|TRBJ2-1
TGCGCCAGCAGCTTGGCTGGGACAGGAGCCTCCCGTGAGCAGTTCTTC
CASSLAGTGASREQFF
>.|TRBV6-1|.|TRBJ2-1
TGTGCCAGCAGTGATCAAGGGTACAATGAGCAGTTCTTC
CASSDQGYNEQFF
>.|TRBV5-1|TRBD1|TRBJ2-7
TGCGCCAGCAGCTTGGCCGGGACAGGAATCAACGAGCAGTACTTC
CASSLAGTGINEQYF
>.|TRBV20-1|.|TRBJ1-2
TGCAGTGCCTCCCTTGATTATGGCTACACCTTC
CSASLDYGYTF
>once|TRBV5-1|.|TRBJ2-3
TGCGCCAGCAGCTTCAGGGCGGGCACAGATACGCAGTATTTT
CASSFRAGTDTQYF
>.|TRBV5-4|.|TRBJ1-3
TGTGCCAGCAGCCTGAATCGGGGATCGGGAAACACCATATATTTT
CASSLNRGSGNTIYF
>.|TRBV11-3|.|TRBJ2-3
TGTGCCAGCAGCTGGGACAGCACAGATACGCAGTATTTT
CASSWDSTDTQYF
>.|TRBV15|.|TRBJ1-1
TGTGCCACCAGCAGAGACGGACGCACTGAAGCTTTCTTT
CATSRDGRTEAFF
>.|TRBV15|TRBD1|TRBJ1-3
TGTGCCACCAGCCACAGGGGGCTAAACACCATATATTTT
CATSHRGLNTIYF
>.|TRBV7-2|.|TRBJ2-3
TGTGCCAGCAGCCCCCGTGGGGGTAGCACAGATACGCAGTATTTT
CASSPRGGSTDTQYF
>.|TRBV6-1|.|TRBJ2-7
TGTGCCAGCAGGGCCTTCGGGGGCGAGCAGTACTTC
CASRAFGGEQYF
>.|TRBV7-8|TRBD1|TRBJ1-6
TGTGCCAGCAGCTTAGAGGCTAACAGGGGCTATAATTCACCCCTCCACTTT
CASSLEANRGYNSPLHF
>.|TRBV5-1|.|TRBJ2-1
TGCGCCAGCACTAATCCTACTAGTGATGAGCAGTTCTTC
CASTNPTSDEQFF
>.|TRBV19|.|TRBJ1-1
TGTGCCAGTAGTATACGGGCCCCCACTGAAGCTTTCTTT
CASSIRAPTEAFF
>few|TRBV18|.|TRBJ1-1
TGTGCCAGCTCACCAGATCGTACGCTGAACACTGAAGCTTTCTTT
CASSPDRTLNTEAFF
>.|TRBV5-1|TRBD2|TRBJ2-5
TGCGCCAGCAGCTTGGGTGCGGGGGGCTTTGAGGAGACCCAGTACTTC
CASSLGAGGFEETQYF
>.|TRBV5-1|TRBD2|TRBJ2-3
TGCGCCAGCAGCCCCGGACTAGCGGGGGGCACAGATACGCAGTATTTT
CASSPGLAGGTDTQYF
>.|TRBV19|.|TRBJ1-3
TGTGCCAGTAGTATGGGCCGCCCGGGCCGCCGTGGATGGGAAGGGCATGGTGGAAACACCATATATTTT
CASSMGRPGRRGWEGHGGNTIYF
>.|TRBV28|TRBD1|TRBJ2-5
TGTGCCAGCAGAGGGCAGACAGGGTCCGGGGAGACCCAGTACTTC
CASRGQTGSGETQYF
>.|TRBV5-5|TRBD2|TRBJ2-7
TGTGCCAGCAGCTTAATAGCGACTAGCGGGGGTCTAACGTCCTACGAGCAGTACTTC
CASSLIATSGGLTSYEQYF
>.|TRBV30|.|TRBJ2-7
TGTGCCTGGAGTAGGACGGGCTACGAGCAGTACTTC
CAWSRTGYEQYF
>.|TRBV14|TRBD1|TRBJ2-3
TGTGCCAGCAGCGCAGACAGGGCAGATACGCAGTATTTT
CASSADRADTQYF
>.|TRBV7-2|.|TRBJ1-1
TGTGCCAGCAGCTTAGTGGGAGGGGGTTACACTGAAGCTTTCTTT
CASSLVGGGYTEAFF
>.|TRBV27|.|TRBJ1-5
TGTGCCAGCAGTTCAAGACAGGCTACCCGTAGCAATCAGCCCCAGCATTTT
CASSSRQATRSNQPQHF
>.|TRBV6-1|TRBD2|TRBJ2-1
TGTGCCAGCAACGACAGCGGGGGGAGGAATGAGCAGTTCTTC
CASNDSGGRNEQFF
>few|TRBV10-3|.|TRBJ2-7
TGTGCCATCAGTGAATTGGGATCCGAGCAGTACTTC
CAISELGSEQYF
>once|TRBV5-5|.|TRBJ1-1
TGTGCCAGCAGCTTAGAGGCACAGGGACGTACTGAAGCTTTCTTT
CASSLEAQGRTEAFF
>.|TRBV18|TRBD1|TRBJ1-6
TGTGCCAGCTCACCAGATACAGGGGGAAGGGGGAATTCACCCCTCCACTTT
CASSPDTGGRGNSPLHF
>.|TRBV11-2|.|TRBJ2-3
TGTGCCAGCAGCTTAGATGGCGGGCGCACAGATACGCAGTATTTT
CASSLDGGRTDTQYF
>.|TRBV7-2|TRBD1|TRBJ1-6
TGTGCCAGCAGCTTAGGCGGGGTGGGGACAGTGAATTCACCCCTCCACTTT
CASSLGGVGTVNSPLHF
>few|TRBV27|.|TRBJ1-2
TGTGCCAGTACAACCTTAGGAACAGGGAATGGCTACACCTTC
CASTTLGTGNGYTF
>.|TRBV5-6|TRBD1|TRBJ1-2
TGTGCCAGCAGCCCTGAACGGTGGAGGACAGGGCGAGGGGGCTACACCTTC
CASSPERWRTGRGGYTF